This is a list of T cell receptor beta chains from one sample in a study of response to subunit inactivated influenza vaccine. Using its own MiXCR run on the RT-PCR reads, TCRdb lists one record per CDR3 protein. The sample yields around 500,000 distinct CDR3 sequences, 9.5% to 12% seen once. The sequencing used PBMCs from blood, collected roughly 46 days after vaccination. The receptors were gathered from a man between 45 and 60 years old who received an inactivated influenza vaccine. The CDR3 runs from the conserved cysteine through the conserved F or W. The D gene is left open where the match is weak. Only part of the rows carry a size: once, few, many, or a class if the clone is expanded.

clone_size d_call j_call v_call cdr3_nt cdr3_aa
few NA TRBJ1-2 TRBV7-2 TGTGCCAGCAGCTTAGATTATTGGGGGTATGGCTACACCTTC CASSLDYWGYGYTF
few TRBD1 TRBJ2-2 TRBV7-3 TGTGCCAGCAGCTATACGAGGGACAGGGGGCGCACCGGGGAGCTGTTTTTT CASSYTRDRGRTGELFF
few TRBD2 TRBJ2-2 TRBV4-3 TGCGCCAGCAGCCAAGTTTTAGCGGGAGTCGGGGAGCTGTTTTTT CASSQVLAGVGELFF
NA NA TRBJ1-1 TRBV20-1 TGCAGTGCTGACCGGGTCCCTGAAGCTTTCTTT CSADRVPEAFF
few NA TRBJ2-7 TRBV12-3/TRBV12-4 TGTGCCAGCAGTTCCTCGGGACGGGGCGAGCAGTACTTC CASSSSGRGEQYF
few TRBD1 TRBJ2-7 TRBV7-2 TGTGCCAGCAGCATACGGGACAGCCAGACCTACGAGCAGTACTTC CASSIRDSQTYEQYF
few TRBD1 TRBJ2-1 TRBV7-2 TGTGCCAGCAGGATCGAGGGGACAGGGATCTACAATGAGCAGTTCTTC CASRIEGTGIYNEQFF
NA TRBD1 TRBJ1-1 TRBV11-2 TGTGCCAGCAGCCCAATACCCAGGACAGGGGAAGCTTTCTTT CASSPIPRTGEAFF
NA NA TRBJ2-1 TRBV28 TGTGCCAGCAGTCCTACGGGAACCTCCTACAATGAGCAGTTCTTC CASSPTGTSYNEQFF
many NA TRBJ2-7 TRBV7-2 TGTGCCAGCAGCACGAGCGGGTTAGCCGCCTACGAGCAGTACTTC CASSTSGLAAYEQYF
few NA TRBJ2-1 TRBV24-1 TGTGCCACCAGTGACACGAGGGGGGCTAATGAGCAGTTCTTC CATSDTRGANEQFF
many NA TRBJ2-3 TRBV7-2 TGTGCCAGCAGCTTATCAGGGACAGATACGCAGTATTTT CASSLSGTDTQYF
NA TRBD1 TRBJ2-7 TRBV5-1 TGCGCCAGCAGCTTGGGACAGGGCCTGGAGGAGCAGTACTTC CASSLGQGLEEQYF
few TRBD2 TRBJ2-3 TRBV14 TGTGCCAGCAGCCAAGCCGGGAGGGTAGATACGCAGTATTTT CASSQAGRVDTQYF
few TRBD1 TRBJ1-1 TRBV5-1 TGCGCCAGCAGCTTCGCAGGGGGGGTAGGCACTGAAGCTTTCTTT CASSFAGGVGTEAFF
NA NA TRBJ2-6 TRBV5-1 TGCGCCAGCAGCTCACAGGCCCGGGACTCTGGGGCCAACGTCCTGACTTTC CASSSQARDSGANVLTF
many TRBD2 TRBJ2-5 TRBV28 TGTGCCAGCAGTTTTCCTTCGGGGGGGCATGAGACCCAGTACTTC CASSFPSGGHETQYF
many NA TRBJ2-4 TRBV7-9 TGTGCCAGCAGCTTAGCTACAGGAGGGGACATTCAGTACTTC CASSLATGGDIQYF
NA NA TRBJ2-2 TRBV7-2 TGTGCCAGCAGCTCCCGGGCGGTCTCCGCCGGGGAGCTGTTTTTT CASSSRAVSAGELFF
many NA TRBJ1-4 TRBV12-3/TRBV12-4 TGTGCCAGCAGTTTGTCGGGGACTAATGAAAAACTGTTTTTT CASSLSGTNEKLFF
NA TRBD2 TRBJ2-7 TRBV11-2 TGTGCCAGCAGCATCTTTTCGGGACTAGCGGGGGGGCCTTTGGACGAGCAGTACTTC CASSIFSGLAGGPLDEQYF
many NA TRBJ1-5 TRBV6-1 TGTGCCAGCAGTCGGGCGCCTCTAGACAGCTACAATCAGCCCCAGCATTTT CASSRAPLDSYNQPQHF
few TRBD1 TRBJ2-1 TRBV20-1 TGCAGTGCTTATAACAGGGGAGCCTCCTACAATGAGCAGTTCTTC CSAYNRGASYNEQFF
few NA TRBJ2-3 TRBV7-9 TGTGCCAGCAGCTTGACCCATAAAGATACGCAGTATTTT CASSLTHKDTQYF
many NA TRBJ1-1 TRBV10-3 TGTGCCATCAGTGAGCCAGGAGCCTTGAACACTGAAGCTTTCTTT CAISEPGALNTEAFF
NA NA TRBJ2-3 TRBV4-1 TGCGCCAGCAGCCAAGAGGGGCGGCACTATACGCAGTATTTT CASSQEGRHYTQYF
NA TRBD2 TRBJ2-7 TRBV20-1 TGCTGTGCTAGAGATCTAATGGGACTAGCGGGAGGACCCCCCCACGAGCAGTACTTC CCARDLMGLAGGPPHEQYF
few TRBD2 TRBJ2-4 TRBV24-1 TGTGCCACCAGTGATTCCAGGACTAGCGGGGGGGCAGGTGCCAAAAACATTCAGTACTTC CATSDSRTSGGAGAKNIQYF
many NA TRBJ1-5 TRBV12-3/TRBV12-4 TGTGCCAGCAGTTTGAGGCCAGAACAGCCCCAGCATTTT CASSLRPEQPQHF
few NA TRBJ2-3 TRBV12-3/TRBV12-4 TGTGCCAGCAAGTTCGGGAAGGACTGGGGCGCAGATACGCAGTATTTT CASKFGKDWGADTQYF
NA NA TRBJ1-5 TRBV12-3/TRBV12-4 TGTGCCAGCAGTTCCCCCGGGACACTCAATCAGCCCCAGCATTTT CASSSPGTLNQPQHF
many NA TRBJ1-1 TRBV7-9 TGTGCCAGCAGCCAGACAGGCTACACTGAAGCTTTCTTT CASSQTGYTEAFF
few TRBD2 TRBJ2-1 TRBV20-1 TGCAGTGCTAGAAGGGGGACTAGCGGGTGGAATGAGCAGTTCTTC CSARRGTSGWNEQFF
few TRBD1 TRBJ1-4 TRBV12-3/TRBV12-4 TGTGCCAGCAGTCAACAGGGGAGTCTGGAAAAACTGTTTTTT CASSQQGSLEKLFF
few TRBD1 TRBJ1-2 TRBV7-9 TGTGCCAGCAGCTTAGGTCCGGGACAGGGCCCCACGGGCTACACCTTC CASSLGPGQGPTGYTF
NA NA TRBJ2-5 TRBV6-1 TGTGCCACCAAACTAGAGGGTCGAGAGACCCAGTACTTC CATKLEGRETQYF
few NA TRBJ2-5 TRBV6-1 TGTGCCAGCAGAACTCAACCTCAAGAGACCCAGTACTTC CASRTQPQETQYF
few TRBD1 TRBJ2-7 TRBV28 TGTGCCAGCAGTTTCTGGGGACAGCGACTCTACGAGCAGTACTTC CASSFWGQRLYEQYF
NA NA TRBJ1-5 TRBV20-1 TGCAGTGCCAGTCCCGGGACGGGCAATCAGCCCCAGCATTTT CSASPGTGNQPQHF
NA NA TRBJ2-1 TRBV5-1 TGCGCCAGCAGCTTGCAGGGGATTTGGGGGAGGAATGAGCAGTTCTTC CASSLQGIWGRNEQFF
NA NA TRBJ2-3 TRBV20-1 TGCAGTGCTAGAGGAAACACAGATACGCAGTATTTT CSARGNTDTQYF
NA NA TRBJ2-5 TRBV20-1 TGCAGTGCTAGAGGCGGGGGACAGTCACAAGAGACCCAGTACTTC CSARGGGQSQETQYF
few TRBD2 TRBJ2-4 TRBV5-1 TGCGCCAGCAGCTTAGCGGGAGTATTGTCGGACATTCAGTACTTC CASSLAGVLSDIQYF
NA TRBD1 TRBJ1-5 TRBV4-3 TGCGCCAGCAGCCAAGAGACAGGGTGGAATCAGCCCCAGCATTTT CASSQETGWNQPQHF
NA TRBD2 TRBJ2-1 TRBV4-3 TGCGCCAGCAGCCAGTTAGCGGGGGACCCTTACAATGAGCAGTTCTTC CASSQLAGDPYNEQFF
many NA TRBJ2-7 TRBV5-8 TGTGCCAGCAGCGCCTTCGCCGAGCAGTACTTC CASSAFAEQYF
many TRBD1 TRBJ2-1 TRBV5-1 TGCGCCAGCAGCCCCCGGGACAGGGTAAGGAATGAGCAGTTCTTC CASSPRDRVRNEQFF
few TRBD1 TRBJ1-4 TRBV20-1 TGCAGTGTTCCCTCCGGACAGGGAAATGAAAAACTGTTTTTT CSVPSGQGNEKLFF
NA NA TRBJ1-2 TRBV6-2/TRBV6-3 TGTGCCAGCAGTTCCCCGACAGGATCCTATGGCTACACCTTC CASSSPTGSYGYTF
many NA TRBJ2-6 TRBV25-1 TGTGCCAGCAATAAAGACAGCTCTGGGGCCAACGTCCTGACTTTC CASNKDSSGANVLTF
NA TRBD2 TRBJ2-1 TRBV12-3/TRBV12-4 TGTGCCAGCAGTTTCTTCAGCGGGAGGACCAATGAGCAGTTCTTC CASSFFSGRTNEQFF
NA NA TRBJ2-4 TRBV20-1 TGCAGTGCAGGCAGGGCGGGAAACATTCAGTACTTC CSAGRAGNIQYF